The 2 T cell receptor beta chains given below trace back to one sample, sequenced in a study of T-cell memory formation after mild COVID-19. TCRdb recomputed calls from the 5' RACE reads with MiXCR, one row per CDR3 protein. In the table there are more than 120,000 distinct CDR3 sequences, around 21% of which are singletons. The sequencing sample was made of PBMCs or a T cell subset sorted from them (not recorded which). These receptors were obtained from an adult woman who had mild COVID-19 (a few samples of this study predate the infection). Cell type and time point are not known.

A few counts support this clonotype. V usage is TRBV6-2 or TRBV6-3 and J usage is TRBJ2-7; D tentatively fits TRBD1 or TRBD2 (5 bases each). CDR3 length: 16 amino acids. V lost 2 bases to trimming and J lost 0 bases, with 14 bases between them. CDR1 MNHEY and CDR2 SVGEGT come from the germline V gene. CDR3 region: CASSYPAGTTSYEQYF. The CDR3, as DNA: TGTGCCAGCAGTTACCCGGCCGGGACCACCTCCTACGAGCAGTACTTC.

This clonotype was counted a few times. The chain carries TRBV2 and TRBJ2-3, with unresolved D. The CDR3 is 12 residues long. V gave up 2 bases and J gave up 4 bases, with 4 bases separating them. CDR1 and CDR2 (germline): SNHLY, FYNNEI. CDR3 nucleotides: TGTGCCAGCAGTGAAAACTCAGATACGCAGTATTTT. Protein product: CASSENSDTQYF. The variable domain in full, with the rest retrieved from reference TRBV2 and TRBJ2-3, is EPEVTQTPSHQVTQMGQEVILRCVPISNHLYFYWYRQILGQKVEFLVSFYNNEISEKSEIFDDQFSVERPDGSNFTLKIRSTKLEDSAMYFCASSENSDTQYFGPGTRLTVL.